The 9 T cell receptor beta chains below all came from one sample that was sequenced in a study of post-analysis software for immune sequencing data. No antigens are known for them. Built from TCR beta cDNA, the libraries had unique molecular identifiers in them. TCRdb re-analysed the PCR reads in MiXCR, keeping a single row per CDR3 protein. The table records a few hundred thousand distinct CDR3 sequences, roughly 30% of them present only once. Study-level findings and limits: Elevated frequency relative to controls characterized four or five TRBV segments in patients, TRBV5-6, TRBV5-1 and TRBV20-1 among them.

The source material was blood. These receptors were taken from a girl between 5 and 17 years old with multiple sclerosis.

This clonotype occurred a few times. The rearrangement links TRBV10-1 to TRBJ2-1; the D gene is possibly TRBD1 (6 bases). This CDR3 is built from 15 residues. Between the trimmed V and J ends, which lost 3 bases and 8 bases, there was a span of 17 bases. CDR1 is WNHNN and CDR2 is SYGVQD in the germline V gene (reference sequence). The CDR3 spells CASSDWSGDIDEQFF. CDR3 DNA sequence: TGCGCCAGCAGTGACTGGTCAGGGGATATCGATGAGCAGTTCTTC.

This clonotype was seen a few times. The chain has TRBV4-3 and TRBJ1-1; D is ambiguous. The V gene's germline CDR1 is LGHNA and CDR2 YSLEER. This CDR3 has 15 residues. Trimming cost V 3 bases and J 0 bases, with 11 bases left between them. Here the CDR3 reads CASSQSPVLNTEAFF. CDR3 coding DNA: TGCGCCAGCAGCCAGTCTCCAGTGCTGAACACTGAAGCTTTCTTT.

Ten or more counts support this clonotype. The CDR3 sequence: CASSQDRRGVSTDTQYF. CDR3 nucleotide sequence: TGTGCCAGCAGCCAAGATCGGAGGGGGGTTAGCACAGATACGCAGTATTTT. The chain employs TRBV4-2 and TRBJ2-3, with D tentatively TRBD1 or TRBD2 (6 bases each). The V end was cut by 0 bases, the J end by 0 bases, with 13 bases between. The CDR3 has 17 residues. Looked up from germline, CDR1 is LGHNA and CDR2 is YNFKEQ.

V usage is TRBV20-1 and J usage is TRBJ1-5; D is ambiguous. CDR1 and CDR2 from the germline V gene are DFQATT and SNEGSKA (reference sequence). CDR3 length: 12 amino acids. Trimming took 4 bases from V and 2 from J, leaving 6 bases between them. The CDR3 loop reads CSATDGNQPQHF. In nucleotides, the CDR3 is TGCAGTGCTACGGACGGCAATCAGCCCCAGCATTTT.

A single count supports this clonotype. The chain employs TRBV7-9 and TRBJ1-1, with 10 bases aligning to TRBD1. The CDR3 has 16 residues. Trimming removed 2 bases from V and 5 bases from J; junction bases left unmatched: 8. CDR1 and CDR2 from the germline V gene are SEHNR and FQNEAQ (reference sequence). The chain's CDR3 is CASSLNRGQGRTEAFF. CDR3 nucleotide sequence: TGTGCCAGCAGCTTAAACCGGGGACAGGGGAGGACTGAAGCTTTCTTT.

This clonotype was observed many times. The chain joins TRBV5-6 to TRBJ2-3; 7 positions match TRBD1. The CDR3 runs to 16 residues. Germline CDR1 and CDR2: SGHDT and YYEEEE. Trimming cost V 0 bases and J 0 bases; bases outside gene matches: 4. The CDR3 region has the DNA TGTGCCAGCAGCTTGGCCCTGACAGGGAGCACAGATACGCAGTATTTT. Translated: CASSLALTGSTDTQYF. The full variable domain, rest sourced from reference TRBV5-6 and TRBJ2-3, is DAGVTQSPTHLIKTRGQQVTLRCSPKSGHDTVSWYQQALGQGPQFIFQYYEEEERQRGNFPDRFSGHQFPNYSSELNVNALLLGDSALYLCASSLALTGSTDTQYFGPGTRLTVL.

The sample holds a few counts of this clonotype. The V call is TRBV5-6, the J call TRBJ2-3; D is possibly TRBD1 (5 bases). V was trimmed by 0 bases and J by 8 bases, leaving 10 bases between them. This CDR3 region has 13 residues. Germline CDR1 SGHDT, CDR2 YYEEEE. The DNA for the CDR3 is TGTGCCAGCAGCTTGGCCCCAGGGTCTACGCAGTATTTT. This sequence encodes CASSLAPGSTQYF.

The V and J genes are TRBV6-5 and TRBJ1-2, with D uncertain. The CDR3 has 15 residues. Germline CDR1 MNHEY, CDR2 SVGAGI. The ends were cut back, 2 bases at V and 3 bases at J, with 13 bases in the middle. In DNA, the CDR3 is TGTGCCAGCAGTTACGGGGTCTCCATCCACTATGGCTACACCTTC. This encodes CASSYGVSIHYGYTF.

V gene TRBV7-3 combines with J gene TRBJ2-5; TRBD2 aligns across 10 bases. Unmatched junction bases numbered 5, after V lost 5 bases and J lost 2 bases. Germline-derived CDR1 and CDR2 are SGHTA and FQGTGA. The CDR3 contains 15 residues. CDR3 region: CASSPLAGGQETQYF. The DNA of the CDR3 is TGTGCCAGCAGCCCTTTAGCGGGGGGTCAAGAGACCCAGTACTTC.